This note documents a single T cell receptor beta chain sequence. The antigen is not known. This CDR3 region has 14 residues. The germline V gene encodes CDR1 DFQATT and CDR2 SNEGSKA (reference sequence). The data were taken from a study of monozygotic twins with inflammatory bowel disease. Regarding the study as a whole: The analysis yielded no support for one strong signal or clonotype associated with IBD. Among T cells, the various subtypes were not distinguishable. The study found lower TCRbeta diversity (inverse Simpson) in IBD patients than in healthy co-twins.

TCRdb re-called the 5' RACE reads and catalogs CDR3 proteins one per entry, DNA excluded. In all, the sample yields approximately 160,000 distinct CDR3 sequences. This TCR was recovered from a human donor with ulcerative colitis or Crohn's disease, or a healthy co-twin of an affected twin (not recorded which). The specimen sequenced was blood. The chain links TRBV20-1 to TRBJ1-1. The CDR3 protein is CSARDLTGRTEAFF.